A single TCR beta chain is shown here with its context. Antigen: not known. The sample originates from a study of Ad26.COV2.S vaccination and SARS-CoV-2 variants. As for the study in general: Donor was in the COV1001 Ad26.COV2.S trial arm. The study's findings and limits: It was reported that spike-specific CD8+ and CD4+ T cell responses were substantially broad after vaccination.

The treatment is: 15 to 20 received Ad26.COV2.S at low or high dose, single or two shots; about 5 received placebo; per-sample allocation not given. Samples came from day 63 after the first vaccine or placebo injection. CDR1 SGDLS and CDR2 YYNGEE come from the germline V gene. V was pared by 3 bases and J by 4 bases, with 13 bases between. The CDR3 runs to 14 residues. Libraries were prepared by immunoSEQ multiplex PCR; TCRdb keeps only in-frame clonotypes and omits some of them. The sample carries 400,000 or so clones, more than 85% recorded once. The source material was peripheral blood, sampled in a trial of Ad26.COV2.S vaccine versus placebo. The sequence came from a person aged 18-65 years who received the Ad26.COV2.S COVID-19 vaccine or a placebo. The V call is TRBV9, the J call TRBJ2-5; D is unclear. This CDR3 is CASSGARSGETQYF. CDR3 nucleotides: TGTGCCAGCAGCGGTGCCAGATCCGGAGAGACCCAGTACTTC.